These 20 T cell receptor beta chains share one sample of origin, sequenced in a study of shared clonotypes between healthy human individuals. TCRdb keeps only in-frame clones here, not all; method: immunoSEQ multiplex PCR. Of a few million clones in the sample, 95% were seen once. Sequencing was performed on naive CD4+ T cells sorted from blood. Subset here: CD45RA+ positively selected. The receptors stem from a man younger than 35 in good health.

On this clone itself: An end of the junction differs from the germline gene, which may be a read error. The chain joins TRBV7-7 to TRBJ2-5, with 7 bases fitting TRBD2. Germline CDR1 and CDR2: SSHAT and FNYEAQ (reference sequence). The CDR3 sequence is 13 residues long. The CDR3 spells CASSPGTMETQYF. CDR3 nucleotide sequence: TGTGCTAGCAGCCCCGGGACTATGGAGACCCAGTACTTC.

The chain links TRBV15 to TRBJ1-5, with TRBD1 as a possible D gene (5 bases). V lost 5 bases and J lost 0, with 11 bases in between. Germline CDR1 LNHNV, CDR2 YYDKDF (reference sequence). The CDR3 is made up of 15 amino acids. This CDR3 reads CATSQGAYSNQPQHF. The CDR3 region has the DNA TGTGCCACCAGCCAAGGGGCTTATAGCAATCAGCCCCAGCATTTT.

CDR3 in DNA: TGTGCCAGCAGCGTAGCGTCACTAGTCCAAGAGACCCAGTACTTC. As protein: CASSVASLVQETQYF. The V and J genes are TRBV9 and TRBJ2-5; D perhaps matches TRBD2 (5 bases). Germline-derived CDR1 and CDR2 are SGDLS and YYNGEE. V shed 0 bases and J shed 1 base, with 10 bases lying between them. CDR3 length equals 15 residues.

As DNA, the CDR3 is TGTGCCAGCAGCCCGCCCCTCAAGGAAGCACCCCTCCACTTT. It codes for CASSPPLKEAPLHF. The V and J genes are TRBV11-2 and TRBJ1-6, with no clear D. V was clipped by 5 bases and J by 11 bases, with 16 bases between them. The CDR3 loop spans 14 amino acids. Germline CDR1 reads SGHAT; CDR2 reads FQNNGV.

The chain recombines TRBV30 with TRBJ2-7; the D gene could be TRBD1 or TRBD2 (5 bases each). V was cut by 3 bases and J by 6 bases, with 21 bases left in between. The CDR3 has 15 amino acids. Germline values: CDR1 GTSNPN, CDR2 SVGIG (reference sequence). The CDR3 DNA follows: TGTGCCTGGAGCCGACTCCGGGAAGGGGCGGCCGAGCAGTACTTC. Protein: CAWSRLREGAAEQYF. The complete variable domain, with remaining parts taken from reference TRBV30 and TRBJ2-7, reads SQTIHQWPATLVQPVGSPLSLECTVEGTSNPNLYWYRQAAGRGLQLLFYSVGIGQISSEVPQNLSASRPQDRQFILSSKKLLLSDSGFYLCAWSRLREGAAEQYFGPGTRLTVT.

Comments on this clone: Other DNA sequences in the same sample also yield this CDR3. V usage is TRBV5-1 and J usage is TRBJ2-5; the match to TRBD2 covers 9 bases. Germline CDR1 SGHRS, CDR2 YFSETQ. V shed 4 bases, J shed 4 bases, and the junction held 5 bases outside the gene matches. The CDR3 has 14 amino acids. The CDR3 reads CASSEGLASETQYF. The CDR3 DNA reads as TGCGCCAGCAGCGAGGGACTAGCCTCAGAGACCCAGTACTTC.

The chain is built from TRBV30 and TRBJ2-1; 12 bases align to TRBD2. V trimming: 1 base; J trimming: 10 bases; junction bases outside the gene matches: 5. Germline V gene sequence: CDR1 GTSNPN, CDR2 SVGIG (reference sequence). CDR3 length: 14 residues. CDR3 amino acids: CAWSAGLAGPEQFF. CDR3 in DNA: TGTGCCTGGAGTGCCGGACTAGCGGGACCAGAGCAGTTCTTC.

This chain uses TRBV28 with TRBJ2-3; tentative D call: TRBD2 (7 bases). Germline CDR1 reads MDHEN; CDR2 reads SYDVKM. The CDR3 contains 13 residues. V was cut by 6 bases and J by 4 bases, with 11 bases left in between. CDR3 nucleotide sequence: TGTGCCAGCAGGGGCGGGGGCGCAGATACGCAGTATTTT. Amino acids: CASRGGGADTQYF. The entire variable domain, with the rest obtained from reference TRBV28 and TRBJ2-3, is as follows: DVKVTQSSRYLVKRTGEKVFLECVQDMDHENMFWYRQDPGLGLRLIYFSYDVKMKEKGDIPEGYSVSREKKERFSLILESASTNQTSMYLCASRGGGADTQYFGPGTRLTVL.

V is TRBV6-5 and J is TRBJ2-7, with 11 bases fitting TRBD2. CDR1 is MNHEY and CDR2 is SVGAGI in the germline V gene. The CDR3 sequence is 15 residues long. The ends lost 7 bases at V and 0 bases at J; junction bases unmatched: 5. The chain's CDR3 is CASTQGLAASYEQYF. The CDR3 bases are TGTGCCAGCACCCAGGGACTAGCGGCCTCCTACGAGCAGTACTTC.

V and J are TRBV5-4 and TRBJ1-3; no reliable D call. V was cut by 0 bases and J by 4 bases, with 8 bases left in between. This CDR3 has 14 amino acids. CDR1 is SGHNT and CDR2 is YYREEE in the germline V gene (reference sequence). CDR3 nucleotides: TGTGCCAGCAGCTTGGGCCCGGAGGGAAACACCATATATTTT. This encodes CASSLGPEGNTIYF.

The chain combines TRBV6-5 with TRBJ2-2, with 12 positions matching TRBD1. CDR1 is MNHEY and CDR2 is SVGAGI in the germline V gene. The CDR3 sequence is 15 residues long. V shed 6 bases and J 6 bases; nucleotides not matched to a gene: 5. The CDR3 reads CASSWDRGHPGELFF. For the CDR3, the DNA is TGTGCCAGCAGCTGGGACAGGGGGCACCCCGGGGAGCTGTTTTTT.

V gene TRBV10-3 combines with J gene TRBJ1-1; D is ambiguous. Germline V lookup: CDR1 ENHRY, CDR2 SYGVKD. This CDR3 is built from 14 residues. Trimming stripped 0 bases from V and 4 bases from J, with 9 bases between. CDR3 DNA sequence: TGTGCCATCAGTGAGTCGGGCAGAATCACTGAAGCTTTCTTT. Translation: CAISESGRITEAFF.

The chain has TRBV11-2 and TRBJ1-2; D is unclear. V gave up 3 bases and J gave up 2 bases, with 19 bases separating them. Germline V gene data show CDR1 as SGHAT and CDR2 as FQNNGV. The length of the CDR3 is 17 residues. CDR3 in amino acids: CASSFVSSSNQNYGYTF. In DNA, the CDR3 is TGTGCCAGCAGCTTTGTTTCTTCGTCAAACCAAAACTATGGCTACACCTTC.

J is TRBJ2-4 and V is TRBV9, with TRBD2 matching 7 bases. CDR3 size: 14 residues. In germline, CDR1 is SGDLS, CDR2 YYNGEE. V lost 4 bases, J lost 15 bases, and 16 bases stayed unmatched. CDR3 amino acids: CASSSQPTGEGLYF. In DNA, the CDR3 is TGTGCCAGCAGCTCACAACCGACGGGGGAGGGGTTGTACTTC.

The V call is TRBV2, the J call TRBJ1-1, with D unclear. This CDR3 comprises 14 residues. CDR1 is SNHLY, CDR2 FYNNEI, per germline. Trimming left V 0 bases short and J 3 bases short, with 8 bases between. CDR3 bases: TGTGCCAGCAGTGAAGCGGGGAGTTACACTGAAGCTTTCTTT. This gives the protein CASSEAGSYTEAFF.

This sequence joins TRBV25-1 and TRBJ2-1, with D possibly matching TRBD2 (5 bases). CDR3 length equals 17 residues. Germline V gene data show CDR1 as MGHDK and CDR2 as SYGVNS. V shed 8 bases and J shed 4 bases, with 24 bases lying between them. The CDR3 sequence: CASLLLPLAGIYNEQFF. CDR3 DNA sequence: TGTGCCAGCTTGTTACTTCCGCTGGCGGGCATATACAATGAGCAGTTCTTC.

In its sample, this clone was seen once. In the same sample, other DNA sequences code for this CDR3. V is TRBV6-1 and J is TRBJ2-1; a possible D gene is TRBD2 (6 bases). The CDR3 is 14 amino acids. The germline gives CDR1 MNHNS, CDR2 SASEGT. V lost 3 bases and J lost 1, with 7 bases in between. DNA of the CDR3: TGTGCCAGCAGTGAGGGACTGTCCTACAATGAGCAGTTCTTC. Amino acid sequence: CASSEGLSYNEQFF.

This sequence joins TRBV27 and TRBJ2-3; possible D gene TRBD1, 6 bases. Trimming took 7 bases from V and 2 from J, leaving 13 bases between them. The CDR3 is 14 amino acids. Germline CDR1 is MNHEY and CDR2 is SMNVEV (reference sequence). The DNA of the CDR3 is TGTGCCAGCATCCTAAGACAGGACACAGATACGCAGTATTTT. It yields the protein CASILRQDTDTQYF.

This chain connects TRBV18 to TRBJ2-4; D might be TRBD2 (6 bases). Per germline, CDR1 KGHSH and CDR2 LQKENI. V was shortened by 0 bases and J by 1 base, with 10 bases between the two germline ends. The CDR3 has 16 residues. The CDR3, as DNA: TGTGCCAGCTCACCACCACTAGCATCGGCCAAAAACATTCAGTACTTC. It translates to CASSPPLASAKNIQYF.

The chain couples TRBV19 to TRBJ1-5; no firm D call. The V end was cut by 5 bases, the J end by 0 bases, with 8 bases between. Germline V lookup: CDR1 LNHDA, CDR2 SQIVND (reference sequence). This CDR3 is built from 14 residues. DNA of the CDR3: TGTGCCAGTAGTGGGATCTATAGCAATCAGCCCCAGCATTTT. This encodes CASSGIYSNQPQHF.